This TCR beta chain was found in a study of PD-L1 blockade in urothelial cancer. Study as a whole: Patients with male sex and bladder-origin urothelial cancer accounted for about 85% of the 29 enrolled.

Noted time point: pretreatment peripheral blood. As concerns this clone: Other DNA variants within this sample encode the same CDR3.

Here immunoSEQ multiplex PCR was the method, and the copy in TCRdb shows in-frame clones only, minus some. Altogether 60,000 to 75,000 clones are present, approximately 83% being singletons, with the ten largest covering under 15%. V gave up 8 bases and J gave up 4 bases, with 14 bases separating them. Per germline, CDR1 SNHLY and CDR2 FYNNEI. The CDR3 runs to 13 residues. The clonotype comes from a man aged 55 to 69 with urothelial cancer. The sample consisted of PBMCs, taken around atezolizumab (anti-PD-L1) treatment. J is TRBJ1-2 and V is TRBV2; possible D gene TRBD1, 5 bases. CDR3 sequence reads: CASSGEGSYGYTF. DNA of the CDR3: TGTGCCAGCTCGGGGGAAGGAAGCTATGGCTACACCTTC.